This T cell receptor (beta chain) was sequenced in a study of cytomegalovirus exposure and HLA in healthy donors. Study context: Researchers found that roughly 77% of about 400 genotyped donors fell within the Caucasian-associated ancestry cluster.

The PCR had 60 Vbeta and 13 Jbeta primers. Here immunoSEQ multiplex PCR was the method, and the copy in TCRdb shows in-frame clones only, minus some. Here the sample spans about 110,000 clones, approximately 81% being singletons. CDR1 is SGHAT and CDR2 is FQNNGV in the germline V gene. The CDR3 covers 14 residues. The trim removed 5 bases at V and 1 base at J, leaving 4 bases unmatched. The J gene is TRBJ1-1, the V gene TRBV11-2, with 7 bases lining up with TRBD1. The material sequenced was PBMCs. The receptor's source is a woman under 30 in good health and CMV-seropositive. The CDR3 spells CASSGYRGNTEAFF. CDR3 DNA sequence: TGTGCCAGCAGCGGGTACAGGGGGAACACTGAAGCTTTCTTT.